Listed below are T cell receptor beta chains from one sample, sequenced in a study of cytomegalovirus exposure and HLA in healthy donors. Libraries were prepared by immunoSEQ multiplex PCR; TCRdb keeps only in-frame clonotypes and omits some of them. The table lists about 160,000 clones, around four fifths of them singletons. Input material: PBMCs. The source of these receptors is a woman aged 30 to 39 in good health and CMV-seronegative. The CDR3 runs from the conserved cysteine through the conserved F or W. A D gene is named only where the DNA matches it firmly. Clone size is given for some rows only: seen once, a few or many times, or a class if the clone is expanded.

clone size	V gene	J gene	D gene	CDR3 protein	CDR3 DNA
.	TRBV5-1	TRBJ2-2	.	CASSFTTGSGELFF	TGCGCCAGCAGTTTTACAACGGGGTCTGGGGAGCTGTTTTTT
.	TRBV4-1	TRBJ2-7	.	CASSQGGSNYEQYF	TGCGCCAGCAGCCAAGGGGGCAGCAACTACGAGCAGTACTTC
.	TRBV18	TRBJ2-7	TRBD2	CASSPQLAGVSYEQYF	TGTGCCAGCTCACCACAATTAGCGGGGGTCTCCTACGAGCAGTACTTC
.	TRBV6-5	TRBJ1-4	TRBD1	CASSYTPGQGNEKLFF	TGTGCCAGCAGTTACACCCCGGGACAGGGGAATGAAAAACTGTTTTTT
.	TRBV28	TRBJ1-5	.	CASNRLNQPQHF	TGTGCCAGCAATAGACTAAATCAGCCCCAGCATTTT
.	TRBV2	TRBJ1-2	.	CASSDPEPHTTYGYTF	TGTGCCAGCAGTGACCCGGAGCCCCACACAACCTATGGCTACACCTTC
few	TRBV30	TRBJ1-3	.	CAWSPPRGSGNTIYF	TGTGCCTGGAGTCCCCCTCGCGGTTCAGGAAACACCATATATTTT
.	TRBV27	TRBJ2-7	.	CASSPSGNEQYF	TGTGCCAGCAGTCCATCAGGGAACGAGCAGTACTTC
.	TRBV19	TRBJ1-6	.	CASTPGSGSPLHF	TGTGCCAGTACGCCGGGTTCGGGTTCACCCCTCCACTTT
once	TRBV5-8	TRBJ1-1	TRBD1	CASLWAGGGTEAFF	TGTGCCAGCCTCTGGGCAGGGGGCGGCACTGAAGCTTTCTTT
.	TRBV5-8	TRBJ2-3	TRBD2	CASSLFGGGYPSTDTQYF	TGTGCCAGCAGCTTGTTCGGGGGGGGATACCCTAGCACAGATACGCAGTATTTT
.	TRBV5-6	TRBJ1-6	.	CASSLDRRNSPLHF	TGTGCCAGCAGCTTGGACAGACGGAATTCACCCCTCCACTTT
few	TRBV2	TRBJ2-3	TRBD2	CASGPGGGGGTQYF	TGTGCCAGCGGGCCGGGTGGGGGGGGTGGTACGCAGTATTTT
.	TRBV7-9	TRBJ2-7	.	CSSNSPRSPQYF	TGTTCCAGCAACAGCCCCAGGTCCCCCCAGTACTTC
few	TRBV11-2	TRBJ2-3	.	CASSLDLLMADTQYF	TGTGCCAGCAGCTTAGATCTACTTATGGCAGATACGCAGTATTTT
.	TRBV28	TRBJ2-7	TRBD1	CAIQGAVDEQYF	TGTGCCATACAGGGGGCCGTCGACGAGCAGTACTTC
.	TRBV7-9	TRBJ1-4	.	CSSSSAGQGYYEKLFF	TGTTCCAGCAGCTCGGCGGGGCAGGGATATTATGAAAAACTGTTTTTT
.	TRBV2	TRBJ1-4	TRBD1	CASKTGSLEKLFF	TGTGCCAGCAAGACAGGGAGCTTAGAAAAACTGTTTTTT
.	TRBV18	TRBJ1-6	.	CASSPDQENSPLHF	TGTGCCAGCTCACCAGACCAGGAAAATTCACCCCTCCACTTT
few	TRBV27	TRBJ1-5	TRBD1	CASSHYRGLEPQHF	TGTGCCAGCAGTCATTACAGGGGCCTTGAGCCCCAGCATTTT
.	TRBV2	TRBJ1-5	.	CASSNTGNNQPQHF	TGTGCCAGCAGCAATACAGGGAACAATCAGCCCCAGCATTTT
.	TRBV15	TRBJ1-4	.	CATSKDTGGSNEKLFF	TGTGCCACCAGCAAAGATACGGGAGGGTCTAATGAAAAACTGTTTTTT
.	TRBV5-6	TRBJ2-1	.	CASSLGANEQFF	TGTGCCAGCAGCTTGGGAGCCAATGAGCAGTTCTTC
.	TRBV12-5	TRBJ1-6	.	CASGPTGTGSPLHF	TGTGCTAGTGGACCTACAGGCACCGGTTCACCCCTCCACTTT
.	TRBV25-1	TRBJ1-3	.	CASSPPGSGNTIYF	TGTGCCAGCAGTCCCCCGGGCTCTGGAAACACCATATATTTT
once	TRBV11-2	TRBJ2-7	TRBD1	CASSSTGGSSYEQYF	TGTGCCAGCAGTTCTACAGGGGGCAGCTCCTACGAGCAGTACTTC
few	TRBV2	TRBJ1-6	.	CASSVGRAHSPLHF	TGTGCCAGCAGTGTTGGCAGGGCACATTCACCCCTCCACTTT
.	TRBV29-1	TRBJ2-7	TRBD2	CSVRSGDEQYF	TGCAGCGTGCGCAGCGGGGACGAGCAGTACTTC